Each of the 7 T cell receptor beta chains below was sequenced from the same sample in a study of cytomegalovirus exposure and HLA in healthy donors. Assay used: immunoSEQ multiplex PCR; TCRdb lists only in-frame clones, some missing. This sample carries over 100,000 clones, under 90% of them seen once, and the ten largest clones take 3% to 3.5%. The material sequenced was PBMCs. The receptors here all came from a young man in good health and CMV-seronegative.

The CDR3 region is CASSPSSTRGGQTQYF. The DNA of the CDR3 is TGTGCCAGCAGCCCGTCCTCTACGCGGGGGGGGCAGACCCAGTACTTC. The genes are TRBV7-9 and TRBJ2-5; 9 nucleotides line up with TRBD2. The germline V gene encodes CDR1 SEHNR and CDR2 FQNEAQ (reference sequence). Trimming took 5 bases from V and 6 from J; bases not matched to a gene: 13. This CDR3 comprises 16 residues.

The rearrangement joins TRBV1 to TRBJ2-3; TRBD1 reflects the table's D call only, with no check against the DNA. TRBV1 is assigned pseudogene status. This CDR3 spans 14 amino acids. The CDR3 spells CTSSPVATTDTQYF. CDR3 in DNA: TGCACCAGCAGCCCCGTGGCAACCACAGATACGCAGTATTTT.

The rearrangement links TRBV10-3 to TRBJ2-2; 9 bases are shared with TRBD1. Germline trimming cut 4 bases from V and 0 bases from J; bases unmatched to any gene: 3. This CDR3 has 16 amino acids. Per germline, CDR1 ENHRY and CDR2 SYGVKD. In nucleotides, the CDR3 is TGTGCCATCAGTGTGGGGACAGGGACGAACACCGGGGAGCTGTTTTTT. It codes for CAISVGTGTNTGELFF.

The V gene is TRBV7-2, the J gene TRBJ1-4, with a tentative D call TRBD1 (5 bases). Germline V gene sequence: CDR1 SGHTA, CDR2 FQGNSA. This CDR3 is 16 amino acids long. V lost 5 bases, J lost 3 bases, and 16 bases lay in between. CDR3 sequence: CASSQQGLGANEKLFF. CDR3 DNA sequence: TGTGCCAGCAGCCAACAAGGGTTAGGGGCTAATGAAAAACTGTTTTTT.

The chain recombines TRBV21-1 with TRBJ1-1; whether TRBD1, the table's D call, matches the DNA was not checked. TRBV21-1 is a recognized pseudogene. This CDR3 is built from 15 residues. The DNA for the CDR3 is TGTGCCAGCAGCAAAGCCCACAGGGGAGTAGCTGAAGCTTTCTTT. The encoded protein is CASSKAHRGVAEAFF.

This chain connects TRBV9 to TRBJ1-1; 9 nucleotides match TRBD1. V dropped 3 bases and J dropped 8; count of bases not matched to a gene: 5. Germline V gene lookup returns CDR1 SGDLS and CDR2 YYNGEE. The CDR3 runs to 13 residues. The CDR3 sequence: CASSAGTGQEAFF. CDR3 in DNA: TGTGCCAGCAGCGCTGGGACAGGGCAAGAAGCTTTCTTT. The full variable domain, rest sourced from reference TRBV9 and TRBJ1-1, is DSGVTQTPKHLITATGQRVTLRCSPRSGDLSVYWYQQSLDQGLQFLIQYYNGEERAKGNILERFSAQQFPDLHSELNLSSLELGDSALYFCASSAGTGQEAFFGQGTRLTVV.

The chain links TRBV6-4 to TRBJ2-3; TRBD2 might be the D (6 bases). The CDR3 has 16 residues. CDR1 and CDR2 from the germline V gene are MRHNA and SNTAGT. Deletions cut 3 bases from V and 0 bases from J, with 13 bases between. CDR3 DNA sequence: TGTGCCAGCAGTGATGCCCCGGGGGAGAGCACAGATACGCAGTATTTT. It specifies CASSDAPGESTDTQYF.